This record covers a single T cell receptor beta chain. There is no known antigen for this receptor. No clone much larger than this one lies a single base away; base qualities are absent. These data originate in a study of blood T cell repertoires in COVID-19 (dated by TCRdb to 2020 to 2022). With respect to the entire study: Collaborator samples came from the United States, Italy and Spain and covered acute and convalescent phases of COVID-19. Subjects who had been exposed to COVID-19, were actively infected with it, or had recovered from it provided the deeply sampled blood TCRbeta repertoires that made up the dataset. The repertoires were made available in a free public database intended to serve as a resource for research on the immune response to SARS-CoV-2. The prospective study material was composed of cDNA or gDNA derived from T cells, B-cell-depleted T cells, or PBMCs. Where available, HLA class I and class II types were obtained from metadata supplied by the sample provider rather than from assay-based typing. A de-identified subject ID, COVID-19 status, age in years and sex were almost always included in the sample metadata. The samples were drawn from the first 160 participants of the ongoing ImmuneRACE study and from more than 1,000 subjects provided by 6 global collaborators.

Collaborating institutions collected whole blood in K2EDTA tubes following their own protocols. For TCRbeta analysis, collaborator samples were shipped as frozen whole blood, as isolated PBMCs, or as DNA extracted from either sample type. Points the paper makes about the study in general: How much clinical and demographic metadata was included differed by source and by participant, and the metadata was provided uncurated.

V lost 0 bases and J lost 3 bases; the stretch between them is 10 bases long. Including the terminal cysteine and phenylalanine, the CDR3 comprises 15 residues. Only CDR3 DNA remains: 45 bases, in frame from the first base. The germline V gene specifies SGHRS as CDR1 and YFSETQ as CDR2. TCRbeta CDR3 regions were amplified from genomic DNA using the immunoSEQ Assay, a bias-controlled multiplex PCR. Concerning the study's data processing: Nucleated cell counts per sample were estimated from amplification of reference gene primers within the assay. To quantify the absolute abundance of each unique TCRbeta CDR3 rearrangement, sequence reads were collapsed and filtered. For each sample, productive Simpson clonality was calculated as the square root of Simpson's diversity index across productive rearrangements. TCRdb re-hosts the immuneACCESS table, in-frame sequences only. Its copies lack some clones; in the studies checked, an unresolved V gene accounts for under half of them, and the cause for the rest is not known. V and J calls and clone size follow that table, whereas D and trimming were derived from the DNA. The sample contains about 210,000 clones, about three quarters of them found a single time. Jointly, the top ten make up roughly 7% of the sample.

Specimen: peripheral blood. The chain is encoded by TRBV5-1 joined to TRBJ1-5, with a tentative D gene TRBD1 over 6 matching bases. The sequence was collected from a woman in her 70s with acute or convalescent COVID-19. The CDR3 sequence is CASSLDGGYNQPQHF. The DNA sequence reads TGCGCCAGCAGCTTGGATGGGGGCTACAATCAGCCCCAGCATTTT.